The clone carrying this TCR beta chain has only a few counts. TCRdb re-called the RT-PCR reads with MiXCR, one entry per CDR3 protein. Of hundreds of thousands of distinct CDR3 sequences listed, around 11% are singletons. The data were taken from a study of response to subunit inactivated influenza vaccine. Germline V gene lookup returns CDR1 SGHTA and CDR2 FQGNSA. The CDR3 contains 15 residues. V lost 5 bases and J lost 5; bases outside the gene matches: 10. The same data also contributed to another study, on T cells expressing NK-cell markers. From that paper: 5'RACE template switching built TCR beta cDNA with unique molecular identifiers.

The clonotype comes from a man aged 50 to 59 who received an inactivated influenza vaccine. This sample comprised PBMCs from blood, obtained on the day of vaccination. The gene calls are TRBV7-2 and TRBJ2-5, with TRBD1 matching 8 bases. CDR3 loop: CASSIQGAFGETQYF. CDR3 coding DNA: TGTGCCAGCAGCATTCAGGGGGCGTTTGGGGAGACCCAGTACTTC.